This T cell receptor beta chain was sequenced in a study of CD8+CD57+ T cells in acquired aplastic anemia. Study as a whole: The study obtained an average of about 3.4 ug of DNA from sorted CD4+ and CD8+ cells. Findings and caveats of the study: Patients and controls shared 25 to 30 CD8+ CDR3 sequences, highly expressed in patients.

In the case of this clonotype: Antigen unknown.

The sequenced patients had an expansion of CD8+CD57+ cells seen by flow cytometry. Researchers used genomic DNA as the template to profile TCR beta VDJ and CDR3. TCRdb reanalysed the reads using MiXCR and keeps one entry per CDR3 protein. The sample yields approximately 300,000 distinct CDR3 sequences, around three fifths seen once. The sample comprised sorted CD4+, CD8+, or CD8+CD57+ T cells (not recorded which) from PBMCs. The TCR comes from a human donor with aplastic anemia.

CDR3 coding DNA: TGCAGTGCTAGGGGGACTAGCGGCTACGAGCAGTACTTC. The encoded protein is CSARGTSGYEQYF. This sequence joins TRBV20-1 and TRBJ2-5; 11 bases match TRBD2. The closer fit of TRBJ2-7 to the DNA end suggests the J call may be wrong. CDR1 is DFQATT, CDR2 SNEGSKA, per germline (reference sequence). The CDR3 consists of 13 residues.